This entry concerns a single TCR beta chain. Assay: immunoSEQ multiplex PCR; the TCRdb copy retains only in-frame clones and omits some. The table includes around 100,000 clones, just under 95% detected once. The data originate from a study of T cell responses to AZD1222 COVID-19 vaccine. The TCR sequence derives from an adult in good health. The sequencing here drew on peripheral blood, taken on day 0 of AZD1222 vaccination.

Here the CDR3 reads CASSQGSNTIYF. CDR3 in DNA: TGTGCCAGCAGTCAGGGGTCAAACACCATATATTTT. The genes are TRBV2 and TRBJ1-3; D possibly corresponds to TRBD1 (6 bases). The germline gives CDR1 SNHLY, CDR2 FYNNEI. The V end was cut by 5 bases, the J end by 6 bases, with 8 bases between. This CDR3 contains 12 residues.